These 15 T cell receptor beta chains were sequenced from one sample in a study of blood T cell repertoires in COVID-19. Sequencing used immunoSEQ multiplex PCR; TCRdb keeps in-frame clones, though not all of them. Of about 100,000 clones in the sample, roughly 87% are singletons; the top ten hold more than 3%. The specimen was peripheral blood. The origin of the receptors is a man in his 60s with acute or convalescent COVID-19.

The rearrangement joins TRBV30 to TRBJ1-2; D is unclear. This CDR3 is 11 amino acids long. V lost 1 base and J lost 4, with 4 bases in between. Germline V lookup: CDR1 GTSNPN, CDR2 SVGIG (reference sequence). The CDR3 reads CAWSAVYGYTF. The CDR3 coding sequence is TGTGCCTGGAGTGCCGTCTATGGCTACACCTTC.

The chain employs TRBV2 and TRBJ1-5; D might be TRBD1 (6 bases). This CDR3 region has 15 residues. In germline, CDR1 is SNHLY, CDR2 FYNNEI. The V and J ends lost 7 bases and 0 bases respectively, with 13 bases between them. The CDR3 here is CASKAGVYSNQPQHF. CDR3 nucleotide sequence: TGTGCCAGCAAGGCAGGGGTGTATAGCAATCAGCCCCAGCATTTT.

V usage is TRBV30 and J usage is TRBJ1-1, with 8 positions matching TRBD1. There are 14 residues in the CDR3. The V and J ends lost 4 bases and 4 bases, in that order; junction bases with no gene match: 8. In germline, CDR1 is GTSNPN, CDR2 SVGIG (reference sequence). CDR3 coding DNA: TGTGCCTGGATTCCGGACAGGGCGGGCACTGAAGCTTTCTTT. It specifies CAWIPDRAGTEAFF. Supplemented by reference TRBV30 and TRBJ1-1, the full variable domain reads SQTIHQWPATLVQPVGSPLSLECTVEGTSNPNLYWYRQAAGRGLQLLFYSVGIGQISSEVPQNLSASRPQDRQFILSSKKLLLSDSGFYLCAWIPDRAGTEAFFGQGTRLTVV.

The chain links TRBV2 to TRBJ1-6; tentative D call: TRBD1 (5 bases). Germline values: CDR1 SNHLY, CDR2 FYNNEI. The CDR3 sequence is 14 residues long. V was pared by 7 bases and J by 6 bases, with 13 bases between. CDR3 loop: CASNSGLINSPLHF. In DNA, the CDR3 is TGTGCCAGCAACTCGGGACTGATTAATTCACCCCTCCACTTT.

The chain carries TRBV5-1 and TRBJ1-1; TRBD1 aligns across 8 bases. CDR3 length: 17 residues. Germline V gene lookup returns CDR1 SGHRS and CDR2 YFSETQ. V dropped 0 bases and J dropped 5; count of bases not matched to a gene: 12. CDR3 sequence: CASSLGSSRGLLTEAFF. CDR3 nucleotide sequence: TGCGCCAGCAGCTTGGGAAGCTCCAGGGGGCTGTTAACTGAAGCTTTCTTT.

This clone has just one count. V and J are TRBV16 and TRBJ2-1, with D perhaps matching TRBD2 (7 bases). Deletions cut 2 bases from V and 1 base from J, with 24 bases between. The CDR3 consists of 20 residues. Per germline, CDR1 KGHSY and CDR2 FQNENV. The CDR3: CASSQRQIRGRARSYNEQFF. The CDR3, as DNA: TGTGCCAGCAGCCAACGTCAAATAAGGGGGAGGGCCCGATCCTACAATGAGCAGTTCTTC.

This chain joins TRBV6-5 and TRBJ1-5; TRBD1 agrees at 8 bases. CDR1 and CDR2 from the germline V gene are MNHEY and SVGAGI. The CDR3 length is 15 residues. Trimming removed 11 bases from V and 0 bases from J; junction bases left unmatched: 9. The CDR3 reads CAAQGGSYSNQPQHF. The CDR3 region has the DNA TGTGCCGCACAGGGGGGATCCTATAGCAATCAGCCCCAGCATTTT.

About this clone: The junction departs from the called germline gene at one end, perhaps through a read error. J is TRBJ2-7 and V is TRBV5-1; no reliable D call. Germline V CDR1 and CDR2: SGHRS, YFSETQ. This CDR3 contains 14 residues. The CDR3 spells CASSLEQTSNEQYF. As DNA, the CDR3 is TGCGCCAGCAGCTTGGAACAGACCTCCAACGAGCAGTACTTC. Complete variable domain (other parts from reference TRBV5-1 and TRBJ2-7): KAGVTQTPRYLIKTRGQQVTLSCSPISGHRSVSWYQQTPGQGLQFLFEYFSETQRNKGNFPGRFSGRQFSNSRSEMNVSTLELGDSALYLCASSLEQTSNEQYFGPGTRLTVT.

The chain uses TRBV11-2 and TRBJ2-3, with D maybe TRBD2 (6 bases). V gave up 1 base and J gave up 3 bases, with 17 bases separating them. The CDR3 extends over 17 amino acids. The germline V gene has CDR1 SGHAT and CDR2 FQNNGV. The CDR3 loop is CASSLGVAGPDTDTQYF. The CDR3 nucleotides are TGTGCCAGCAGCTTAGGTGTTGCGGGGCCGGATACAGATACGCAGTATTTT. The whole variable domain, filled in from reference TRBV11-2 and TRBJ2-3, reads EAGVAQSPRYKIIEKRQSVAFWCNPISGHATLYWYQQILGQGPKLLIQFQNNGVVDDSQLPKDRFSAERLKGVDSTLKIQPAKLEDSAVYLCASSLGVAGPDTDTQYFGPGTRLTVL.

The chain recombines TRBV9 with TRBJ2-1, with TRBD2 matching 10 bases. Trimming at V came to 0 bases and at J to 7 bases, leaving 13 bases not matched to a gene. The CDR3 covers 18 residues. The V gene's germline CDR1 is SGDLS and CDR2 YYNGEE. The CDR3 here is CASSVAWASGSGMNEQFF. The CDR3 DNA reads TGTGCCAGCAGCGTAGCTTGGGCTAGCGGGAGTGGAATGAATGAGCAGTTCTTC. Full variable domain (outside the CDR3, taken from reference TRBV9 and TRBJ2-1): DSGVTQTPKHLITATGQRVTLRCSPRSGDLSVYWYQQSLDQGLQFLIQYYNGEERAKGNILERFSAQQFPDLHSELNLSSLELGDSALYFCASSVAWASGSGMNEQFFGPGTRLTVL.

CDR3 sequence reads: CASSLRGHQPQHF. The CDR3, as DNA: TGTGCCAGCAGCCTCAGGGGGCATCAGCCCCAGCATTTT. This chain joins TRBV6-5 and TRBJ1-5; 8 positions match TRBD1. V lost 6 bases and J lost 5; bases outside the gene matches: 3. CDR1 and CDR2 from the germline V gene are MNHEY and SVGAGI. The CDR3 extends over 13 amino acids.

The chain uses TRBV6-1 and TRBJ2-3; D is unclear. V was cut by 3 bases and J by 0 bases, with 4 bases left in between. Germline CDR1 is MNHNS and CDR2 is SASEGT. CDR3 length: 13 amino acids. CDR3 in amino acids: CASSDLSTDTQYF. The CDR3 coding sequence is TGTGCCAGCAGTGATCTGAGCACAGATACGCAGTATTTT.

This chain connects TRBV19 to TRBJ2-6; D uncertain. The ends were cut back, 7 bases at V and 0 bases at J, with 10 bases in the middle. Germline CDR1 reads LNHDA; CDR2 reads SQIVND (reference sequence). This CDR3 comprises 15 residues. CDR3 residues: CASKVGSSGANVLTF. The CDR3 bases are TGTGCCAGTAAGGTGGGCAGCTCTGGGGCCAACGTCCTGACTTTC.

The J gene is TRBJ1-1, the V gene TRBV7-3; 7 bases are shared with TRBD1. The CDR3 has 17 amino acids. CDR1 SGHTA and CDR2 FQGTGA come from the germline V gene. Trimming at V came to 0 bases and at J to 1 base, leaving 8 bases not matched to a gene. The CDR3 DNA is TGTGCCAGCAGCTTAACCCCCGGACAGGCTCGGAACACTGAAGCTTTCTTT. This encodes CASSLTPGQARNTEAFF.

Note on this clone: The junction shows a germline mismatch at one end, possibly a read error. The same CDR3 is also encoded by other DNA sequences in this sample. The chain carries TRBV4-2 and TRBJ2-7, with TRBD1 matching 9 bases. This CDR3 contains 14 residues. Germline lookup yields CDR1 LGHNA and CDR2 YNFKEQ. CDR3 amino acids: CASSQEQGAYEQYF. CDR3 in DNA: TGTGCCAGCAGCCAGGAACAGGGGGCCTATGAGCAGTACTTC.